The present TCR beta chain was sequenced within a study of regulatory T cells in long-lasting Graves disease. In building TCR beta libraries, iRepertoire HTBI primers were used together with Arm-PCR of CDR3 regions. Each CDR3 protein gets one entry after TCRdb re-called the multiplex PCR reads with MiXCR. The table shows roughly 450,000 distinct CDR3 sequences, with 22% occurring only once. V shed 2 bases and J shed 7 bases, with 8 bases lying between them. From germline, CDR1 is LGHNT and CDR2 FRNRAP. The CDR3 contains 12 residues. Time point reported: persistent/refractory GD, antithyroid drugs over 5 years with positive TRAb. PBMC-extracted RNA yielded the TCR library. Study findings and constraints: Persistent Graves' patients possessed reduced TCR diversity relative to recently diagnosed ones.

This clonotype was seen a few times. Its antigen is as yet unknown. The clonotype was recovered from a female donor with Graves disease. V usage is TRBV12-5 and J usage is TRBJ1-1, with D hard to call. The sequences come from peripheral blood mononuclear cells (PBMCs), collected when the disease was refractory, from a patient treated with antithyroid drugs. The CDR3 nucleotides are TGTGCTAGTGGTTTGCTTCTCGGTGAAGCTTTCTTT. It translates to CASGLLLGEAFF.